The 22 T cell receptor beta chains presented below share a single source sample, sequenced in a study of blood T cell repertoires in COVID-19. Clones were read by immunoSEQ multiplex PCR, and TCRdb kept only the in-frame ones, dropping some. The sample has 200,000 to 250,000 clones, about 85% seen once. The source material was peripheral blood. The receptors come from a man aged 30-40 years with active or convalescent COVID-19.

The rearrangement uses TRBV5-1 and TRBJ2-7; 10 bases map to TRBD1. The V gene's germline CDR1 is SGHRS and CDR2 YFSETQ. Germline trimming cut 3 bases from V and 7 bases from J; bases unmatched to any gene: 7. CDR3 length equals 14 residues. For the CDR3, the DNA is TGCGCCAGCAGCTCTGGGACAGGGGCGAGGGAGCAGTACTTC. Amino acids: CASSSGTGAREQYF.

This clone was detected only once. This chain connects TRBV9 to TRBJ2-2; 9 positions agree with TRBD1. Germline V gives CDR1 SGDLS, CDR2 YYNGEE. The CDR3 covers 16 residues. The V segment lost 3 bases and the J segment 10 bases; nucleotides outside the gene matches: 13. As DNA, the CDR3 is TGTGCCAGCAGCGCCCTACAGGGGGCCCCGTCCGAGGAGCTGTTTTTT. It encodes CASSALQGAPSEELFF.

The chain uses TRBV28 and TRBJ2-7; 8 bases agree with TRBD1. Germline lookup yields CDR1 MDHEN and CDR2 SYDVKM. The CDR3 is 14 amino acids. The V gene end was trimmed by 6 bases and the J gene end by 3 bases; junction bases not matched to a gene: 7. DNA for the CDR3: TGTGCCAGCAGACTTGGGACAGGCGGCTACGAGCAGTACTTC. Amino acids: CASRLGTGGYEQYF.

The rearrangement uses TRBV7-8 and TRBJ2-6, with 8 nucleotides matching TRBD1. The CDR3 length is 17 residues. Trimming removed 1 base from V and 2 bases from J; junction bases left unmatched: 4. Germline V lookup: CDR1 SGHVS, CDR2 FQNEAQ. The CDR3 sequence: CASSLGQGKTGANVLTF. The CDR3 nucleotides are TGTGCCAGCAGCTTAGGACAGGGGAAAACTGGGGCCAACGTCCTGACTTTC.

The chain couples TRBV19 to TRBJ2-7; 10 bases line up with TRBD2. The CDR3 contains 14 residues. V lost 5 bases to trimming and J lost 2 bases; unmatched junction nucleotides: 3. CDR1 is LNHDA and CDR2 is SQIVND in the germline V gene (reference sequence). CDR3 DNA: TGTGCCAGTAGTGCCCTAGCGGGAGCCTACGAGCAGTACTTC. This codes for CASSALAGAYEQYF.

The rearrangement links TRBV6-5 to TRBJ2-7; TRBD2 is a possible D gene (6 bases). The germline gives CDR1 MNHEY, CDR2 SVGAGI. Trimming cost V 2 bases and J 0 bases, with 8 bases left between them. The CDR3 has 14 amino acids. CDR3 DNA sequence: TGTGCCAGCAGTTACAGGGAGGACTCCTACGAGCAGTACTTC. Amino acid sequence: CASSYREDSYEQYF.

The V and J genes are TRBV9 and TRBJ2-7; D remains unclear. The CDR3 covers 14 residues. V was cut by 0 bases and J by 2 bases, with 9 bases left in between. Germline V lookup: CDR1 SGDLS, CDR2 YYNGEE. The CDR3 coding sequence is TGTGCCAGCAGCGTAGCAGCGCTACCCTACGAGCAGTACTTC. It codes for CASSVAALPYEQYF.

This clone was seen once. The chain couples TRBV10-1 to TRBJ1-5; D is ambiguous. V was trimmed by 0 bases and J by 4 bases, leaving 4 bases between them. CDR1 is WNHNN, CDR2 SYGVQD, per germline (reference sequence). This CDR3 is 13 amino acids long. The CDR3 spells CASSESSNQPQHF. CDR3 bases: TGCGCCAGCAGTGAGTCGAGTAATCAGCCCCAGCATTTT.

V is TRBV28 and J is TRBJ1-1; 9 bases align to TRBD1. The CDR3 length is 15 residues. The V gene's germline CDR1 is MDHEN and CDR2 SYDVKM. With 4 bases clipped from V and 5 bases from J, the junction kept 8 bases outside the gene matches. CDR3 sequence: CASSSPGQGRTEAFF. The CDR3 nucleotides read TGTGCCAGCAGTTCCCCGGGACAGGGTAGAACTGAAGCTTTCTTT.

The genes are TRBV2 and TRBJ1-5; possible D gene TRBD1, 6 bases. With 6 bases removed from V and 4 bases from J, the gap between germline ends came to 10 bases. The CDR3 totals 13 residues. In germline, CDR1 is SNHLY, CDR2 FYNNEI. This CDR3 reads CASRGTPNQPQHF. In DNA, the CDR3 is TGTGCCAGCAGGGGGACACCAAATCAGCCCCAGCATTTT.

This clone was observed once. J is TRBJ2-4 and V is TRBV15, with TRBD1 matching 9 bases. Per the germline V gene, CDR1 is LNHNV and CDR2 is YYDKDF (reference sequence). V was clipped by 6 bases and J by 4 bases; unmatched bases: 7. The CDR3 loop spans 15 amino acids. The CDR3, as DNA: TGTGCCACCAGTAGGGACAGGGCCGTTAAAAACATTCAGTACTTC. Amino acid sequence: CATSRDRAVKNIQYF.

The genes are TRBV7-9 and TRBJ1-1, with D possibly matching TRBD1 (5 bases). The germline V gene has CDR1 SEHNR and CDR2 FQNEAQ (reference sequence). With 6 bases removed from V and 0 bases from J, the gap between germline ends came to 14 bases. The CDR3 spans 15 residues. This CDR3 is CASSDRGLMNTEAFF. CDR3 in DNA: TGTGCCAGCAGTGACCGGGGACTGATGAACACTGAAGCTTTCTTT. The full variable domain, completed using reference TRBV7-9 and TRBJ1-1, is DTGVSQNPRHKITKRGQNVTFRCDPISEHNRLYWYRQTLGQGPEFLTYFQNEAQLEKSRLLSDRFSAERPKGSFSTLEIQRTEQGDSAMYLCASSDRGLMNTEAFFGQGTRLTVV.

V gene TRBV9 combines with J gene TRBJ1-6, with D hard to call. The CDR3 is made up of 14 amino acids. Germline lookup yields CDR1 SGDLS and CDR2 YYNGEE. Trimming removed 1 base at V and 9 bases at J, with 11 bases between. This CDR3 reads CASSVPAVGSPLHF. CDR3 coding DNA: TGTGCCAGCAGCGTACCGGCGGTTGGTTCACCCCTCCACTTT.

This chain uses TRBV6-2 or TRBV6-3 with TRBJ1-6, with D possibly being TRBD1 (5 bases). V was shortened by 6 bases and J by 4 bases, with 19 bases between the two germline ends. Germline V gene sequence: CDR1 MNHEY, CDR2 SVGEGT. This CDR3 contains 17 residues. This CDR3 is CASSYFGGGGYNSPLHF. The DNA of the CDR3 is TGTGCCAGCAGCTATTTCGGGGGTGGAGGATATAATTCACCCCTCCACTTT.

The genes are TRBV11-2 and TRBJ2-5; TRBD2 matches 10 bases. V was pared by 0 bases and J by 3 bases, with 4 bases of the junction left unmatched. The CDR3 covers 16 residues. Germline-derived CDR1 and CDR2 are SGHAT and FQNNGV. DNA of the CDR3: TGTGCCAGCAGCTTAGATCCTAGCGGGGGAAAAGAGACCCAGTACTTC. This gives the protein CASSLDPSGGKETQYF.

This rearrangement joins TRBV9 to TRBJ1-2; unclear D gene. V lost 4 bases to trimming and J lost 0 bases, with 16 bases between them. CDR3 size: 16 residues. The germline gives CDR1 SGDLS, CDR2 YYNGEE. Here the CDR3 reads CASSYSDTLTNYGYTF. The CDR3 DNA reads as TGTGCCAGCAGCTACTCAGACACCCTGACTAACTATGGCTACACCTTC.

This chain joins TRBV11-1 and TRBJ2-2; TRBD2 matches at 10 bases. V shed 5 bases and J 0 bases; nucleotides not matched to a gene: 3. CDR1 and CDR2 from the germline V gene are SGHAT and FQDESV (reference sequence). This CDR3 is 16 amino acids long. CDR3 DNA sequence: TGTGCCAGCAGCGGGACTAGCGTACCGAACACCGGGGAGCTGTTTTTT. Translation gives CASSGTSVPNTGELFF.

The chain uses TRBV6-5 and TRBJ2-3; 10 bases match TRBD1. J gave up 7 bases and V 0 bases, and 7 bases lay outside the gene matches. The CDR3 runs to 16 residues. Germline CDR1 is MNHEY and CDR2 is SVGAGI. The CDR3: CASSYSLGTGVYTQYF. CDR3 DNA sequence: TGTGCCAGCAGTTACTCACTAGGGACAGGGGTTTATACGCAGTATTTT.

The chain combines TRBV14 with TRBJ2-1, with 7 bases that match TRBD2. The V gene's germline CDR1 is SGHDN and CDR2 FVKESK. With V trimmed by 4 bases and J by 7 bases, 19 bases remained unmatched. The CDR3 runs to 18 residues. The CDR3 DNA follows: TGTGCCAGCAGCCCCTTCTTGGGGAGGGTCCCCAACATAAATGAGCAGTTCTTC. Residues: CASSPFLGRVPNINEQFF.

CDR3 sequence reads: CASSYASGYNEQFF. DNA for the CDR3: TGTGCCAGCAGTTACGCTAGCGGTTACAATGAGCAGTTCTTC. This chain links TRBV6-2 or TRBV6-3 with TRBJ2-1, with 7 positions matching TRBD2. Germline CDR1 is MNHEY and CDR2 is SVGEGT. The CDR3 contains 14 residues. The V segment lost 2 bases and the J segment 4 bases; nucleotides outside the gene matches: 2.

The chain is built from TRBV3-1 (or the pseudogene TRBV3-2) and TRBJ2-1, with D possibly TRBD1 on 5 matching bases. The ends were cut back, 1 base at V and 4 bases at J, with 11 bases in the middle. Germline CDR1 LGHDT, CDR2 YNNKEL (reference sequence). CDR3 length: 15 amino acids. In DNA form, the CDR3 reads TGTGCCAGCAGCCAAGTTACAGGACAATACAATGAGCAGTTCTTC. Its translation: CASSQVTGQYNEQFF.

This clone was detected a few times. This rearrangement joins TRBV10-3 to TRBJ1-1; unclear D gene. This CDR3 contains 13 residues. Trimming stripped 4 bases from V and 1 base from J, with 7 bases between. CDR1 ENHRY and CDR2 SYGVKD come from the germline V gene. DNA for the CDR3: TGTGCCATCAGTGGAGCTGGGAACACTGAAGCTTTCTTT. This sequence encodes CAISGAGNTEAFF.